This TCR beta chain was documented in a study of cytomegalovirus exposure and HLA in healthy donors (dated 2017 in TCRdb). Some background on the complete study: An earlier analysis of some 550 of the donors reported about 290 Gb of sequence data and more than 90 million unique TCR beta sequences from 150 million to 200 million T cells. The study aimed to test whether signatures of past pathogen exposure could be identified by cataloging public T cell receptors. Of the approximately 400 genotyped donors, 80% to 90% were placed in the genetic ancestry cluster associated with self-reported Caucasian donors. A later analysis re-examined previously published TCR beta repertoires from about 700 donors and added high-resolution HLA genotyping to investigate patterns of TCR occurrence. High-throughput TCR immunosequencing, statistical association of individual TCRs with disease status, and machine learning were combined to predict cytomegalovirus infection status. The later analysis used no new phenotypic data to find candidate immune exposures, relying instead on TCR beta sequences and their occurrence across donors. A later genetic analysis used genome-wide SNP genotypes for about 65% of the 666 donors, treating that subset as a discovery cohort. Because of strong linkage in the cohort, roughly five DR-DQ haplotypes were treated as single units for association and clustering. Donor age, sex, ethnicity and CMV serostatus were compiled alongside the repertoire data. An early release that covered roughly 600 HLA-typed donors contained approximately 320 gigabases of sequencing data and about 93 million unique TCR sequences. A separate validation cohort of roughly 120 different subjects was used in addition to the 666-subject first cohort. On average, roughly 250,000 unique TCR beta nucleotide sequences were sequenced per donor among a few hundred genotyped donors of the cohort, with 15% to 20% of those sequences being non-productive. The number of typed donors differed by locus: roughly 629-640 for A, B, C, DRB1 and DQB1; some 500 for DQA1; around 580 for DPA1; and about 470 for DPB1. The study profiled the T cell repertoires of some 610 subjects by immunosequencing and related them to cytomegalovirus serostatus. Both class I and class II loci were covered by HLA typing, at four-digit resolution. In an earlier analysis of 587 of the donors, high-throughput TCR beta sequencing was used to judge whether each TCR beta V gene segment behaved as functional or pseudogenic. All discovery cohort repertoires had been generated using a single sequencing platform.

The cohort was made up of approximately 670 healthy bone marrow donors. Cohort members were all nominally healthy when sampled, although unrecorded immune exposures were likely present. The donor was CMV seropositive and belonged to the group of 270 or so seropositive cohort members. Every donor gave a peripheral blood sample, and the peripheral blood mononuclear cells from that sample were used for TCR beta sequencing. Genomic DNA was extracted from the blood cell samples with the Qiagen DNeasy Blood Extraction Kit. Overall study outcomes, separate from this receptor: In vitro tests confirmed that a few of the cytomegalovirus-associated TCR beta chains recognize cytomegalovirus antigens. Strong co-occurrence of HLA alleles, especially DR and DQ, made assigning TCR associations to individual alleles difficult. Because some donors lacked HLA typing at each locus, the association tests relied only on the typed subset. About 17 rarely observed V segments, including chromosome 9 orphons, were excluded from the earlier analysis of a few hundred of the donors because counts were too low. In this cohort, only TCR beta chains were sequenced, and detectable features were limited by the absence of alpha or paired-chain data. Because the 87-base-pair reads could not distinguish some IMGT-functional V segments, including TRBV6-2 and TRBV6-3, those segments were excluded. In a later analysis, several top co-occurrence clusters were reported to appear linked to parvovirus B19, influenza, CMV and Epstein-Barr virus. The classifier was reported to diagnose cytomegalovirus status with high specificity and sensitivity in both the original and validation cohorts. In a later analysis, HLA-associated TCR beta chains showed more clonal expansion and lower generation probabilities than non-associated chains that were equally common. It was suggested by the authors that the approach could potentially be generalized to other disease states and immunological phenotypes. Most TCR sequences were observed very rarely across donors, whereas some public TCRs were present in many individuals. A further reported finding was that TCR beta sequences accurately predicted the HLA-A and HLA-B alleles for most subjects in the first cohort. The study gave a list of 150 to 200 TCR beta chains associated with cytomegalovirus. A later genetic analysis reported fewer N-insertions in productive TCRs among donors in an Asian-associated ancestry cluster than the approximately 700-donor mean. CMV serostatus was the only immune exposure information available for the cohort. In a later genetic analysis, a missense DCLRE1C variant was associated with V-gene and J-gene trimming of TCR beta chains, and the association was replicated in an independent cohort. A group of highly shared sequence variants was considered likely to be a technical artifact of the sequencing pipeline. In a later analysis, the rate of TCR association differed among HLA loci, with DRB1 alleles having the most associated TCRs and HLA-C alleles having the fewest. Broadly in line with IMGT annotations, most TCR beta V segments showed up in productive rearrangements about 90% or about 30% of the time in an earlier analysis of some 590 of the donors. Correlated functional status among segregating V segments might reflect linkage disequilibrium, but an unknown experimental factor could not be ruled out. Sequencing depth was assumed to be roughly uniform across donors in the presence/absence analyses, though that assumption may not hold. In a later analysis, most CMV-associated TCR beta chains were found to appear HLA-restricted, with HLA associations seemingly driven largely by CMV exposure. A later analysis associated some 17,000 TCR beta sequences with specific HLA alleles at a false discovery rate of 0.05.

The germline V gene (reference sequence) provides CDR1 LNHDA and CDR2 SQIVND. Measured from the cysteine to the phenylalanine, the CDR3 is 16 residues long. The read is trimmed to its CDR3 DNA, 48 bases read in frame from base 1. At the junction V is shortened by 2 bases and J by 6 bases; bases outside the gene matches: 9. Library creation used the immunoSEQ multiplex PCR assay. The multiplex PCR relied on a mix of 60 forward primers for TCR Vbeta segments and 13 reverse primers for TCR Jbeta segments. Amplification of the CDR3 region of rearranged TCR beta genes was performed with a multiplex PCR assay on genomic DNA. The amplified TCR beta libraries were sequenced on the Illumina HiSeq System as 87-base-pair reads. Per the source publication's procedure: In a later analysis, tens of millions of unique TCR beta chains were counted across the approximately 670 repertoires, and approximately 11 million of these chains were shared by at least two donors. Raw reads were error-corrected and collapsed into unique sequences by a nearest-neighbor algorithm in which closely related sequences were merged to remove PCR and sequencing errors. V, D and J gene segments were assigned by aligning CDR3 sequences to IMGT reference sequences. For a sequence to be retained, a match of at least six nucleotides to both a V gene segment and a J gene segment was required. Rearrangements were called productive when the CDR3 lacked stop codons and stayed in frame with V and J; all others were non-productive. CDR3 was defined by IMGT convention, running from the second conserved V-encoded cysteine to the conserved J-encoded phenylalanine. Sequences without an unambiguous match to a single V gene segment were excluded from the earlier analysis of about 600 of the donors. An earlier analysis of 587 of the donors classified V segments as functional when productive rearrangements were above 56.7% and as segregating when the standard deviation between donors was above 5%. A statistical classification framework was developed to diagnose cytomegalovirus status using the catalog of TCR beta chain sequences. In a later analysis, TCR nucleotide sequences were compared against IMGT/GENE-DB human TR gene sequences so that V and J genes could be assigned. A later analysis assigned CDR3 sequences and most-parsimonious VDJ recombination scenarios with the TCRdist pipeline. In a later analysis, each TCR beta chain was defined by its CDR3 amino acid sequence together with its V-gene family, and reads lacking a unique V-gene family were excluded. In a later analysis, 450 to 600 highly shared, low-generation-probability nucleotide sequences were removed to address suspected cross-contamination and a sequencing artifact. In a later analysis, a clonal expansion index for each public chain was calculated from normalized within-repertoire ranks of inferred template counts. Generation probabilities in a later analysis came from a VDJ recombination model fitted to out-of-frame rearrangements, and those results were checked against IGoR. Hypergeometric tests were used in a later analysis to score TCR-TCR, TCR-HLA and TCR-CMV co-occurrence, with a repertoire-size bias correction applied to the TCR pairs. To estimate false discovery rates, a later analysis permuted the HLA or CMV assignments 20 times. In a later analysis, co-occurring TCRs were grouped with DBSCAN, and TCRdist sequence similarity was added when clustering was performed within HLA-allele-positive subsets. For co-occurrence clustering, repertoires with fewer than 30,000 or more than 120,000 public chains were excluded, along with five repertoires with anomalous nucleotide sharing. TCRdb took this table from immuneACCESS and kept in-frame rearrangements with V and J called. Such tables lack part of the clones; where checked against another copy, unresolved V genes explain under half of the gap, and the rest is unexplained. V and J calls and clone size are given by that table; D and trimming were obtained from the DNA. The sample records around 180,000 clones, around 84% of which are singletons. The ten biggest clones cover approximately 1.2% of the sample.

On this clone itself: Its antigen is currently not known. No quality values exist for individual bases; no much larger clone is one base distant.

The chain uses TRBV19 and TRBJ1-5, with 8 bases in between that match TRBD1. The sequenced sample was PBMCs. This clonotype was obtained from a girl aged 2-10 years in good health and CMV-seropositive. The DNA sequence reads TGTGCCAGTAGTATACCGGACAGGGTTAAAGGTCAGCCCCAGCATTTT. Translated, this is CASSIPDRVKGQPQHF.